The T cell receptor beta chain described here comes from a study of synovial regulatory T cells in juvenile arthritis. Notes on the study in general: Largely private between patients, iaTreg TCR repertoires showed partial overlap with synovial Teff and blood CPL repertoires. Blood Treg cells that were inflammation-associated showed lower TCR diversity than other blood Treg cells. iaTreg cells shared more CDR3 sequences with synovial Tregs than other blood Tregs did.

In regard to this clone: Its antigen is currently unknown.

The CDR3 length is 11 residues. No DNA sequence is on record. HLA-DR+ Treg cells made up the iaTreg subset. The approximately 11 donors had active juvenile idiopathic arthritis, with 3 polyarticular and 8 oligoarticular cases. Libraries were prepared by immunoSEQ multiplex PCR; TCRdb keeps only in-frame clonotypes and omits some of them. The listing contains around 9,500 clones. The chain carries TRBV23-1 and TRBJ2-7. TRBV23-1 is annotated as an ORF whose role is uncertain. The sequence was collected from a donor aged 2-29 years with juvenile idiopathic arthritis. Sequencing used Treg cells from blood. This sample's subset: HLA-DR+ inflammation-associated blood Treg cells. The CDR3 spells CASSKGPEQYF.